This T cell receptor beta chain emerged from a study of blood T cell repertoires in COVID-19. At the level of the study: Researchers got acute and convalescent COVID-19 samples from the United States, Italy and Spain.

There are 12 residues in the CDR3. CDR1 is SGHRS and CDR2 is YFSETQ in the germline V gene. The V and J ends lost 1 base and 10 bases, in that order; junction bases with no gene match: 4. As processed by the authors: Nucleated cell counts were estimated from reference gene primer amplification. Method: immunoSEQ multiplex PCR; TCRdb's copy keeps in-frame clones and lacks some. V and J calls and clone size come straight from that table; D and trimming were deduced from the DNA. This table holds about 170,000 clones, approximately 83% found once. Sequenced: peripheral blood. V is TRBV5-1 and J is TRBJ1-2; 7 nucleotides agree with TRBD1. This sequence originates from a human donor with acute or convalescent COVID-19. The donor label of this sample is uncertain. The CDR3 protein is CASSLIGTDYTF. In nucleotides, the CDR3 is TGCGCCAGCAGCTTGATCGGGACAGACTACACCTTC.